This T cell receptor beta chain was captured by sequencing in a study of shared clonotypes between healthy human individuals. Study-level information: CD8 memory received one plate per donor, CD8 naive two, CD4 memory three and CD4 naive three.

The CDR3 consists of 13 residues. Unmatched junction bases numbered 6, after V lost 8 bases and J lost 6 bases. Germline CDR1 is ENHRY and CDR2 is SYGVKD. Naive CD8 cells comprised CD45RO-negative, CCR7-positively selected cells, excluding terminally differentiated effector memory CD45RA+ cells. Every contributor of samples was a Caucasian grown-up residing in Nashville, Tennessee. TCRdb's copy holds only in-frame clones and misses some; the assay was immunoSEQ multiplex PCR. This sample has about 800,000 clones; around 96% occur once, and the top ten carry 0.2% to 0.25%. V and J are TRBV10-3 and TRBJ2-3; the match to TRBD1 covers 9 bases. Specimen: naive CD8+ T cells sorted from blood. The clonotype originates from a man aged 25 to 40 in good health. This chain's CDR3 is CAIRDRDPDTQYF. In DNA, the CDR3 is TGTGCCATCCGGGACAGGGACCCCGATACGCAGTATTTT.